Each of the 12 T cell receptor beta chains below was sequenced from the same sample in a study of T cell responses to AZD1222 COVID-19 vaccine. Assay: immunoSEQ multiplex PCR; the TCRdb copy retains only in-frame clones and omits some. Counted here are 180,000 or so clones, 90% to 95% occurring once; the ten biggest clones make up over 0.95%. This specimen was peripheral blood, taken 28 days after the second AZD1222 dose. The receptors derive from an adult who received the AZD1222 COVID-19 vaccine.

The chain couples TRBV16 to TRBJ2-3; 7 bases line up with TRBD2. The CDR3 runs to 17 residues. CDR1 KGHSY and CDR2 FQNENV come from the germline V gene. The V gene end was trimmed by 2 bases and the J gene end by 6 bases; junction bases not matched to a gene: 14. The CDR3 DNA is TGTGCCAGCAGCCAAGTGACGCTGACTAGCCGGGAGGATACGCAGTATTTT. Its translation: CASSQVTLTSREDTQYF. The variable domain in full, with the rest retrieved from reference TRBV16 and TRBJ2-3, is GEEVAQTPKHLVRGEGQKAKLYCAPIKGHSYVFWYQQVLKNEFKFLISFQNENVFDETGMPKERFSAKCLPNSPCSLEIQATKLEDSAVYFCASSQVTLTSREDTQYFGPGTRLTVL.

The CDR3 region is CASSLGGLAAQETQYF. The CDR3 nucleotides are TGTGCCAGCAGCTTGGGTGGGCTAGCGGCGCAAGAGACCCAGTACTTC. The gene calls are TRBV5-4 and TRBJ2-5, with TRBD2 matching 7 bases. Germline CDR1 is SGHNT and CDR2 is YYREEE (reference sequence). J was trimmed by 2 bases and V by 0 bases; bases with no gene match: 7. CDR3 length equals 16 residues.

The genes are TRBV12-2 and TRBJ1-3; the D call in the table, TRBD1, was not verified against the DNA. TRBV12-2 is a documented pseudogene. The CDR3 extends over 15 amino acids. The DNA of the CDR3 is TGTGCAAGTCGCTTAAAGGAGAGGGGGCAAGACACCATATATTTT. Translation: CASRLKERGQDTIYF.

Remarks on this clone: Other DNA sequences from this sample encode an identical CDR3 as well. The chain is built from TRBV5-1 and TRBJ2-1; TRBD2 is a possible D gene (6 bases). This CDR3 region has 13 residues. Germline assignment: CDR1 SGHRS and CDR2 YFSETQ. With 4 bases removed from V and 7 bases from J, the gap between germline ends came to 12 bases. CDR3 protein: CASSLGTSNEQFF. The DNA of the CDR3 is TGCGCCAGCAGCCTGGGGACTTCTAATGAGCAGTTCTTC.

V is TRBV11-1 and J is TRBJ1-1; no definite D call. Germline CDR1 and CDR2: SGHAT and FQDESV (reference sequence). Trimming took off 5 bases at V and 5 bases at J, with 18 bases between the two ends. This CDR3 has 15 residues. The DNA for the CDR3 is TGTGCCAGCAGCCCCCCCCCTCCAGGCGTGACTGAAGCTTTCTTT. It translates to CASSPPPPGVTEAFF.

This chain connects TRBV19 to TRBJ2-7; 8 bases are a match to TRBD1. This CDR3 comprises 14 residues. Germline V gene data show CDR1 as LNHDA and CDR2 as SQIVND (reference sequence). With V trimmed by 5 bases and J by 4 bases, 7 bases remained unmatched. The CDR3 sequence: CASSVRDRRYEQYF. CDR3 in DNA: TGTGCCAGTAGTGTGAGGGACAGGAGATACGAGCAGTACTTC.

The J gene is TRBJ1-5, the V gene TRBV5-5, with D unclear. Per the germline V gene, CDR1 is SGHKS and CDR2 is YYEKEE (reference sequence). Between the trimmed V and J ends, which lost 1 base and 4 bases, there was a span of 12 bases. The CDR3 runs to 15 residues. CDR3 in DNA: TGTGCCAGCAGCTTGATCGCCATTACAAATCAGCCCCAGCATTTT. Its translation: CASSLIAITNQPQHF.

The rearrangement joins TRBV28 to TRBJ2-7, with D uncertain. The ends were cut back, 8 bases at V and 6 bases at J, with 23 bases in the middle. Germline-derived CDR1 and CDR2 are MDHEN and SYDVKM. This CDR3 spans 15 amino acids. CDR3 DNA: TGTGCCAGCGGTGACCTGACCCAGACGCGAGTCGAGCAGTACTTC. Protein product: CASGDLTQTRVEQYF.

This chain uses TRBV5-4 with TRBJ2-4; 9 nucleotides align to TRBD1. Germline V CDR1 and CDR2: SGHNT, YYREEE (reference sequence). Trimming at V came to 4 bases and at J to 9 bases, leaving 14 bases not matched to a gene. This CDR3 region has 16 residues. CDR3 nucleotide sequence: TGTGCCAGCAGCATTAGACCGGGACAGGGTAGTCTCATTCAGTACTTC. It specifies CASSIRPGQGSLIQYF.

The gene calls are TRBV7-9 and TRBJ1-2; D gene ambiguous. The V end lost 5 bases, the J end lost 8 bases, and 15 bases lay between the germline ends. The CDR3 covers 13 residues. In germline, CDR1 is SEHNR, CDR2 FQNEAQ (reference sequence). The chain's CDR3 is CASSQEDYGGYTF. The CDR3 DNA sequence: TGTGCCAGCAGCCAGGAGGACTATGGCGGCTACACCTTC.

The rearrangement joins TRBV2 to TRBJ1-1, with D hard to call. CDR1 SNHLY and CDR2 FYNNEI come from the germline V gene. With 7 bases removed from V and 5 bases from J, the gap between germline ends came to 14 bases. There are 13 residues in the CDR3. The CDR3 nucleotides read TGTGCCAGCAAGGCAAACCAACAGACTGAAGCTTTCTTT. As protein: CASKANQQTEAFF. Looking up the rest from reference TRBV2 and TRBJ1-1 gives the full variable domain: EPEVTQTPSHQVTQMGQEVILRCVPISNHLYFYWYRQILGQKVEFLVSFYNNEISEKSEIFDDQFSVERPDGSNFTLKIRSTKLEDSAMYFCASKANQQTEAFFGQGTRLTVV.

The V call is TRBV5-1, the J call TRBJ2-7, with TRBD1 matching 8 bases. The J segment lost 3 bases and the V segment lost 4 bases, leaving 6 bases of the junction unmatched. Germline V gene lookup returns CDR1 SGHRS and CDR2 YFSETQ. This CDR3 has 14 residues. CDR3 protein: CASSRGQGGYEQYF. The CDR3 DNA follows: TGCGCCAGCAGCCGTGGACAGGGCGGCTACGAGCAGTACTTC.